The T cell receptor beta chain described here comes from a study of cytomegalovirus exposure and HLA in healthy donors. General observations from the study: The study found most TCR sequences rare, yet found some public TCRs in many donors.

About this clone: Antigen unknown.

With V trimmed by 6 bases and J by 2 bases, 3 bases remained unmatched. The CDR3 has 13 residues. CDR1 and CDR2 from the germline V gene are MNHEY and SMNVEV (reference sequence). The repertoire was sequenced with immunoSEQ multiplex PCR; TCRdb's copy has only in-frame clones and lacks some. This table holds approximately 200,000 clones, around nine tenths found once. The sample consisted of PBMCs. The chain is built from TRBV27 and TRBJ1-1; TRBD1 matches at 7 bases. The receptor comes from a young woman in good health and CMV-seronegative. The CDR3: CASRGQVNTEAFF. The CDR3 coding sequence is TGTGCCAGCAGAGGACAGGTCAACACTGAAGCTTTCTTT.